This record looks at one T cell receptor beta chain sequence and its context. This CDR3 has 15 amino acids. Trimming pared 3 bases from V and 1 base from J, leaving 12 bases between. Germline CDR1 and CDR2: LNHDA and SQIVND (reference sequence). The sample is drawn from a study of blood T cell repertoires in COVID-19. Study details: Samples came from the United States, Italy and Spain, spanning acute and convalescent COVID-19. Sample material is recorded as cDNA or gDNA derived from T cells, B-cell-depleted T cells, or PBMCs.

In the authors' workflow: Amplification from reference gene primers served as the basis for estimated nucleated cell counts. Data came from immunoSEQ multiplex PCR; TCRdb stores just in-frame clones and leaves some out. Clone size and the V and J calls come from that table; the DNA yielded D and trimming. The table has approximately 400,000 clones, more than 75% seen once. This TCR derives from a human donor with acute or convalescent COVID-19. The donor label of this sample is uncertain. What was sequenced was peripheral blood. The V and J genes are TRBV19 and TRBJ1-1; D possibly corresponds to TRBD1 (5 bases). The CDR3, as DNA: TGTGCCAGTAGTATGCCCCGGGGGACGAACACTGAAGCTTTCTTT. Its translation: CASSMPRGTNTEAFF.